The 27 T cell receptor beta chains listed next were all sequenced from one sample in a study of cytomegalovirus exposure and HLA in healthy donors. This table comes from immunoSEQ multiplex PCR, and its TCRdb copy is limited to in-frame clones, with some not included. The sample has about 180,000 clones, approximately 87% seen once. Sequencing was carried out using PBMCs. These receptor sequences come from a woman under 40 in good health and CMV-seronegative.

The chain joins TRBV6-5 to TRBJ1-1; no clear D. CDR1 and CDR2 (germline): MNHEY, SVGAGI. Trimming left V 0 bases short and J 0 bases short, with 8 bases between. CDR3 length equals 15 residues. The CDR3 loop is CASSYSPTLNTEAFF. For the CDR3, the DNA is TGTGCCAGCAGTTACTCTCCCACTTTGAACACTGAAGCTTTCTTT.

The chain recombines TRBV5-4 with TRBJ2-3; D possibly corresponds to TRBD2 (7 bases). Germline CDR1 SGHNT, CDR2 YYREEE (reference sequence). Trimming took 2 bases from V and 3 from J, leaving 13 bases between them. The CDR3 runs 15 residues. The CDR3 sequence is CASSFGGRGTDTQYF. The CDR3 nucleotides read TGTGCCAGCAGCTTCGGGGGGAGGGGGACAGATACGCAGTATTTT. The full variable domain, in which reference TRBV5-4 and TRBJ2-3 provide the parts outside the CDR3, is ETGVTQSPTHLIKTRGQQVTLRCSSQSGHNTVSWYQQALGQGPQFIFQYYREEENGRGNFPPRFSGLQFPNYSSELNVNALELDDSALYLCASSFGGRGTDTQYFGPGTRLTVL.

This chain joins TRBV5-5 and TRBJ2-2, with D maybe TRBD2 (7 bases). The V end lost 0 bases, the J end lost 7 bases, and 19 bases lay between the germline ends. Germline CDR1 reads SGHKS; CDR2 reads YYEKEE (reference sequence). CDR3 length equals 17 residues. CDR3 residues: CASSLVGGPAGHGELFF. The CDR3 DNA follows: TGTGCCAGCAGCTTGGTGGGGGGCCCAGCGGGGCACGGGGAGCTGTTTTTT.

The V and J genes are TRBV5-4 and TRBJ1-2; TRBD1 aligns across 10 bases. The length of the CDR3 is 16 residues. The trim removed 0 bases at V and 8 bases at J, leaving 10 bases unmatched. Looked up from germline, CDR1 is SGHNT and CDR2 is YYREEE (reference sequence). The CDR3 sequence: CASSLGQGALSLGYTF. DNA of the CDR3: TGTGCCAGCAGCTTGGGACAGGGGGCGTTAAGTTTAGGCTACACCTTC.

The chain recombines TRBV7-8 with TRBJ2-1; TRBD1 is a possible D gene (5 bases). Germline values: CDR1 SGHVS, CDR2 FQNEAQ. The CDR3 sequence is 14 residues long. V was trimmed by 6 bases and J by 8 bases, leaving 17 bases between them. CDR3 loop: CASRGWTYGDEQFF. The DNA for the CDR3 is TGTGCCAGCAGGGGGTGGACATACGGCGATGAGCAGTTCTTC.

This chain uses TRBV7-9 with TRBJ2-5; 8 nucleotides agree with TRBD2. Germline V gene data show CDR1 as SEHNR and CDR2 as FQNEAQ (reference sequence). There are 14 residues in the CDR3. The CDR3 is CTNEGESGGKTQYF. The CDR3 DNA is TGTACCAACGAGGGGGAAAGCGGGGGAAAGACCCAGTACTTC.

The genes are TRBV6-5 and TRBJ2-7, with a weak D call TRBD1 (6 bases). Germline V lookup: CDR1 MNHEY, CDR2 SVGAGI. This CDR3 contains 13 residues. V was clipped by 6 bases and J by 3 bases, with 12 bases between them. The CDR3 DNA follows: TGTGCCAGCAGCCGTACAGGGAACTACGAGCAGTACTTC. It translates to CASSRTGNYEQYF.

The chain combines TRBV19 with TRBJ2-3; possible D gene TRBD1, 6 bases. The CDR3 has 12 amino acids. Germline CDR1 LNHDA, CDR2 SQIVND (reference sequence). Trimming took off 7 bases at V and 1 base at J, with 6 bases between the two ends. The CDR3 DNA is TGTGCCAGTACAGGGGGCACAGATACGCAGTATTTT. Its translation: CASTGGTDTQYF.

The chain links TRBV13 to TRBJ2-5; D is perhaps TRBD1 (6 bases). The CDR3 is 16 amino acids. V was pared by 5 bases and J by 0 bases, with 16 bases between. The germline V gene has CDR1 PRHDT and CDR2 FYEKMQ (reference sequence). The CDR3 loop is CASSPSERGYQETQYF. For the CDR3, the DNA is TGTGCCAGCAGCCCCTCAGAGAGGGGGTACCAAGAGACCCAGTACTTC.

The CDR3 nucleotides read TGTGCCAGCAGTTATCGGGAGGCCTACGAGCAGTACTTC. Protein product: CASSYREAYEQYF. The chain recombines TRBV6-5 with TRBJ2-7; 7 bases map to TRBD2. The germline V gene encodes CDR1 MNHEY and CDR2 SVGAGI. The CDR3 covers 13 residues. J gave up 2 bases and V 3 bases, and 1 base lay outside the gene matches.

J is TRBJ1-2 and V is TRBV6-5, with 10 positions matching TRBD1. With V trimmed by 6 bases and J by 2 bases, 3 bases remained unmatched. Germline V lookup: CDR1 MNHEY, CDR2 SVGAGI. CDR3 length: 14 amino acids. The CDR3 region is CASRLGQGNYGYTF. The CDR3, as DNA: TGTGCCAGCAGGCTGGGACAGGGGAACTATGGCTACACCTTC.

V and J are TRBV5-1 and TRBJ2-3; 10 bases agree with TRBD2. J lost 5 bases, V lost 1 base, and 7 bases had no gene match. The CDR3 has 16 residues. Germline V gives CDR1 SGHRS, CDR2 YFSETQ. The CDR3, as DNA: TGCGCCAGCAGCTTGAGCGGGGGGGCCATCGGAGATACGCAGTATTTT. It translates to CASSLSGGAIGDTQYF.

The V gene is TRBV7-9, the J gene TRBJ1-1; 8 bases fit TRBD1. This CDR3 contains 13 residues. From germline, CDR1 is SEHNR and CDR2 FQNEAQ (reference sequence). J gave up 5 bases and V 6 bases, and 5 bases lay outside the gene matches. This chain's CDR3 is CASRIQGETEAFF. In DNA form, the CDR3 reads TGTGCCAGCAGGATACAGGGGGAGACTGAAGCTTTCTTT. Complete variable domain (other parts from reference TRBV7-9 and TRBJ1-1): DTGVSQNPRHKITKRGQNVTFRCDPISEHNRLYWYRQTLGQGPEFLTYFQNEAQLEKSRLLSDRFSAERPKGSFSTLEIQRTEQGDSAMYLCASRIQGETEAFFGQGTRLTVV.

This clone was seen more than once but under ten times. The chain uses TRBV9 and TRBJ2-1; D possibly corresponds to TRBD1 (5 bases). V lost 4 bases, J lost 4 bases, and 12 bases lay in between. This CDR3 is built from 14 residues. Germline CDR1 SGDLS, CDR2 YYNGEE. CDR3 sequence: CASSQGVGYNEQFF. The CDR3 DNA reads TGTGCCAGCAGCCAAGGGGTGGGGTACAATGAGCAGTTCTTC.

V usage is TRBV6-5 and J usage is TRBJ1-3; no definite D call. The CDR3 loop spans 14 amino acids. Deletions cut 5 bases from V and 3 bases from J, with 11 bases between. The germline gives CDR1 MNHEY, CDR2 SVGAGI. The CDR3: CASSGGFHGNTIYF. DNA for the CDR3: TGTGCCAGCAGTGGCGGATTCCATGGAAACACCATATATTTT.

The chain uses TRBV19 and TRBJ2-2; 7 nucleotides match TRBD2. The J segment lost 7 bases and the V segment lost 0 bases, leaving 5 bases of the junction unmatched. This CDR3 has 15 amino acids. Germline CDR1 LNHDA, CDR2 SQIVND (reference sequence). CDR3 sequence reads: CASSIESGVGGELFF. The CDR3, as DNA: TGTGCCAGTAGTATAGAGAGCGGGGTCGGCGGGGAGCTGTTTTTT.

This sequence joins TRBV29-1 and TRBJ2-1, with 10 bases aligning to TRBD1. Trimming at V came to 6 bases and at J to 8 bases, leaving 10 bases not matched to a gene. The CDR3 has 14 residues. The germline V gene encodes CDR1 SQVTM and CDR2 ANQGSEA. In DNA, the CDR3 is TGCAGCGTAAATGGACAGGGGGTCACGGATGAGCAGTTCTTC. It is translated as CSVNGQGVTDEQFF.

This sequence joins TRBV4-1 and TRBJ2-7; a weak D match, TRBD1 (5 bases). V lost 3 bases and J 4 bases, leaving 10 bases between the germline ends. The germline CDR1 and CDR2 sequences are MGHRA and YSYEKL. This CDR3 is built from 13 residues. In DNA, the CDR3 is TGCGCCAGCAGCCACGACAGATTATACGAGCAGTACTTC. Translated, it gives CASSHDRLYEQYF.

The CDR3 nucleotides are TGTGCCAGCAGCTTAGAGGGGGGTTGGGGTGAAAAACTGTTTTTT. Amino acids: CASSLEGGWGEKLFF. The V gene is TRBV11-2, the J gene TRBJ1-4; TRBD1 is a possible D gene (5 bases). V was pared by 0 bases and J by 7 bases, with 12 bases between. Germline V gives CDR1 SGHAT, CDR2 FQNNGV. The CDR3 loop spans 15 amino acids. The whole variable domain, remainder taken from reference TRBV11-2 and TRBJ1-4, is EAGVAQSPRYKIIEKRQSVAFWCNPISGHATLYWYQQILGQGPKLLIQFQNNGVVDDSQLPKDRFSAERLKGVDSTLKIQPAKLEDSAVYLCASSLEGGWGEKLFFGSGTQLSVL.

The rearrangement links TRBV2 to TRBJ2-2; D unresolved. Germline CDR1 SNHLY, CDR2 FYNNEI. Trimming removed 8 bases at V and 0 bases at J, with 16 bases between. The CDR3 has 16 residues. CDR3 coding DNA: TGTGCCAGCTGTCCCGAGGCCCAGTCGAACACCGGGGAGCTGTTTTTT. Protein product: CASCPEAQSNTGELFF.

The CDR3 coding sequence is TGTGCCAGCATGGGAGGGTACTATGGCTACACCTTC. Amino acids: CASMGGYYGYTF. The chain combines TRBV7-9 with TRBJ1-2; D ambiguous. The CDR3 loop spans 12 amino acids. The germline V gene encodes CDR1 SEHNR and CDR2 FQNEAQ (reference sequence). V was pared by 7 bases and J by 3 bases, with 9 bases between.

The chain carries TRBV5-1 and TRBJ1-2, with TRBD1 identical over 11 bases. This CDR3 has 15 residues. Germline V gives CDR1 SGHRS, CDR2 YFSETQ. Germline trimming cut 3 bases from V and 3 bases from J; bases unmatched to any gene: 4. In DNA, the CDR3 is TGCGCCAGCAGCTCGGACAGGGGGCTTGACTATGGCTACACCTTC. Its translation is CASSSDRGLDYGYTF.

The CDR3 loop is CASSLSGDNYGYTF. The DNA of the CDR3 is TGTGCCAGCAGCTTGTCTGGAGATAACTATGGCTACACCTTC. The chain employs TRBV5-8 and TRBJ1-2; D is ambiguous. Germline CDR1 reads SGHTS; CDR2 reads YDEGEE. The CDR3 is made up of 14 amino acids. Trimming removed 1 base from V and 1 base from J, with 8 bases in between.

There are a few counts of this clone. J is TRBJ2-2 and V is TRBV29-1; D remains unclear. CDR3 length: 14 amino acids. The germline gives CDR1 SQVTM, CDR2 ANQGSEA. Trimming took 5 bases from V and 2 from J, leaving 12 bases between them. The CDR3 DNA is TGCAGCGTTTCCCTCCCCCTTAACACCGGGGAGCTGTTTTTT. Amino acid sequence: CSVSLPLNTGELFF.

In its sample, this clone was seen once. The CDR3 DNA sequence: TGTGCCAGCAGTTACGTGGGACAGGAGACCCAGTACTTC. The encoded protein is CASSYVGQETQYF. The rearrangement uses TRBV6-6 and TRBJ2-5; 7 nucleotides match TRBD1. CDR1 is MNHNY, CDR2 SVGAGI, per germline (reference sequence). The ends lost 2 bases at V and 5 bases at J; junction bases unmatched: 2. The CDR3 contains 13 residues.

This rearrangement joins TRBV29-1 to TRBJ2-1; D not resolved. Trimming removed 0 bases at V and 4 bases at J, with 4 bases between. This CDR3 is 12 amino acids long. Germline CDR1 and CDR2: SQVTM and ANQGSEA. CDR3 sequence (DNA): TGCAGCGTTGAAGAACGGTACAATGAGCAGTTCTTC. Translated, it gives CSVEERYNEQFF.

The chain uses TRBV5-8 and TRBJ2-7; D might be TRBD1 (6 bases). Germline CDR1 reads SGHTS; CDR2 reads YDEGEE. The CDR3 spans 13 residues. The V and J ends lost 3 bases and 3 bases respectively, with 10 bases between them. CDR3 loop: CASSSGTNYEQYF. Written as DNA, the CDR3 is TGTGCCAGCAGCTCCGGGACAAACTACGAGCAGTACTTC.